This TCR beta chain appears in the sequencing data of a study of shared clonotypes between healthy human individuals. At the level of the study: Every donor yielded three CD4 naive, three CD4 memory, two CD8 naive and one CD8 memory plate.

This table comes from immunoSEQ multiplex PCR, and its TCRdb copy is limited to in-frame clones, with some not included. Of about 190,000 clones listed, 65% to 70% were seen once; the top ten hold over 9.5%. This CDR3 comprises 13 residues. Germline V gene data show CDR1 as MNHEY and CDR2 as SVGAGI. J gave up 3 bases and V 6 bases, and 3 bases lay outside the gene matches. The sequence came from a man aged 30 to 45 in good health. The chain recombines TRBV6-5 with TRBJ2-5; 8 bases are shared with TRBD1. The sequencing input was memory CD4+ T cells sorted from blood. This sample's subset: CD45RA-negative fraction. The CDR3 sequence is CASSPDREETQYF. CDR3 DNA: TGTGCCAGCAGCCCGGACAGGGAAGAGACCCAGTACTTC.